A selection of T cell receptor beta chains follows, all from one sample in a study of blood T cell repertoires in COVID-19. Libraries were prepared by immunoSEQ multiplex PCR; TCRdb keeps only in-frame clonotypes and omits some of them. The sample records around 140,000 clones, about 85% being singletons. Input material: peripheral blood. These receptor sequences come from a human donor in a cohort sampled during active COVID-19. Each CDR3 is given with its conserved first and last residue. A D gene is named only where the DNA matches it firmly. Only part of the rows carry a size: once, few, many, or a class if the clone is expanded.

J: TRBJ2-1
size: NA
D: TRBD2
V: TRBV12-5
DNA: TGTGCTAGTGGTCCCCGAAAAAATTTGACTAGCGGGTCCTGGAATGAGCAGTTCTTC
CDR3: CASGPRKNLTSGSWNEQFF

J: TRBJ2-3
size: NA
D: NA
V: TRBV6-5
DNA: TGTGCCAGCAGTTACTCATACTCGAGAGTCACAGATACGCAGTATTTT
CDR3: CASSYSYSRVTDTQYF

J: TRBJ2-5
size: NA
D: NA
V: TRBV14
DNA: TGTGCCAGCAGCCAGAGGGTGACTCGCGGGACCCAGTACTTC
CDR3: CASSQRVTRGTQYF

J: TRBJ2-7
size: NA
D: NA
V: TRBV4-2
DNA: TGTGCCAGCAGCCAAGGGGCAGGGCAAAACTACGAGCAGTACTTC
CDR3: CASSQGAGQNYEQYF

J: TRBJ1-1
size: NA
D: NA
V: TRBV5-5
DNA: TGTGCCAGCGGAAGGCAAGACTCCATGAACACTGAAGCTTTCTTT
CDR3: CASGRQDSMNTEAFF

J: TRBJ1-2
size: NA
D: NA
V: TRBV7-2
DNA: TGTGCCAGCAGCTTAAACCGAGCTAACTATGGCTACACCTTC
CDR3: CASSLNRANYGYTF

J: TRBJ2-5
size: NA
D: TRBD2
V: TRBV28
DNA: TGTGCCAGCAGCACAGAGACTAGCGGCTGGCTGGAGACCCAGTACTTC
CDR3: CASSTETSGWLETQYF

J: TRBJ1-2
size: NA
D: TRBD1
V: TRBV12-3/TRBV12-4
DNA: TGTGCCACCAACCAGGGGGTTCATGGCTACACCTTC
CDR3: CATNQGVHGYTF

J: TRBJ2-1
size: NA
D: TRBD2
V: TRBV27
DNA: TGTGCCAGCACCATGCCCCTAGCGGAGTACAATGAGCAGTTCTTC
CDR3: CASTMPLAEYNEQFF

J: TRBJ2-5
size: few
D: NA
V: TRBV5-1
DNA: TGCGCCAGCAGCTTGGACGGTACAGGGTTAGAGACCCAGTACTTC
CDR3: CASSLDGTGLETQYF

J: TRBJ2-5
size: NA
D: TRBD2
V: TRBV6-6
DNA: TGTGCCAGCAGAGCCCGACTAGCGGGATCTGAGACCCAGTACTTC
CDR3: CASRARLAGSETQYF

J: TRBJ1-3
size: once
D: NA
V: TRBV7-4
DNA: TGTGCCAGCAGCTTATGGGCAGGGTCTGGAAACACCATATATTTT
CDR3: CASSLWAGSGNTIYF

J: TRBJ2-2
size: NA
D: NA
V: TRBV11-2
DNA: TGTGCCAGCAGCGTGGGGGCGGGTTTCGGGGAGCTGTTTTTT
CDR3: CASSVGAGFGELFF

J: TRBJ2-1
size: once
D: TRBD1
V: TRBV19
DNA: TGTGCCAGTAGTACCAATATGGGACAGGGGGGCAATGAGCAGTTCTTC
CDR3: CASSTNMGQGGNEQFF